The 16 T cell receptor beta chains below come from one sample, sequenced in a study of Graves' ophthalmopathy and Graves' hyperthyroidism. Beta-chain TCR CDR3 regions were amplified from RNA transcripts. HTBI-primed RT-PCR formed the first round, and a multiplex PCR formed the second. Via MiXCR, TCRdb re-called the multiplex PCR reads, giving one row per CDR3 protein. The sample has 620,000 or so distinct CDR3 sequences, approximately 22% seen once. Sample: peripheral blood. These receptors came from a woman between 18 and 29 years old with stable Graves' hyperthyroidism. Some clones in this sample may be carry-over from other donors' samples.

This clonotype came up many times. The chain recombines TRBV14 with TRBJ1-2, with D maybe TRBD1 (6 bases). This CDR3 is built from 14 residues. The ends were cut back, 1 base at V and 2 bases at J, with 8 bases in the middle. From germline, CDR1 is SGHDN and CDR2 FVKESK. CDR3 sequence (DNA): TGTGCCAGCAGCCAAGCTGGACAGAACTATGGCTACACCTTC. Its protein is CASSQAGQNYGYTF.

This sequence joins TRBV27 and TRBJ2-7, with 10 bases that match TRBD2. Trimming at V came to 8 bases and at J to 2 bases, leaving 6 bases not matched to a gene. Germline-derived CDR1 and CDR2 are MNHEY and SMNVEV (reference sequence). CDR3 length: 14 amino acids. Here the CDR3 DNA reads TGTGCCAGCCAAGACGGGACTAGCGCCTACGAGCAGTACTTC. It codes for CASQDGTSAYEQYF.

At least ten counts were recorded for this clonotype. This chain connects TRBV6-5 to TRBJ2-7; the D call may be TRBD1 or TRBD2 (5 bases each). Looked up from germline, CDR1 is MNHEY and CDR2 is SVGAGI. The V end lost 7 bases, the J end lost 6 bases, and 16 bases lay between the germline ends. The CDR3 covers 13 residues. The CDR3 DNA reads TGTGCCAGCATCTCCGGGACCACAAGCGAGCAGTACTTC. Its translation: CASISGTTSEQYF.

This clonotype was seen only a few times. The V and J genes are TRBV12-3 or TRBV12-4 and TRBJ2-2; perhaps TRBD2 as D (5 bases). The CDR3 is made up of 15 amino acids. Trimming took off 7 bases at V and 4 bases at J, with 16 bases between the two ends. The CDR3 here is CASTSRGRGTGELFF. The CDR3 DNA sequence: TGTGCCAGCACTTCACGGGGTCGCGGCACCGGGGAGCTGTTTTTT.

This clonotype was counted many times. CDR3 nucleotide sequence: TGCGCCAGCAGCCCCCCGGGGTTTAACTATGGCTACACCTTC. As protein: CASSPPGFNYGYTF. The chain recombines TRBV5-1 with TRBJ1-2; no clear D gene. V was pared by 4 bases and J by 1 base, with 11 bases between. Germline V gene lookup returns CDR1 SGHRS and CDR2 YFSETQ. This CDR3 is built from 14 residues.

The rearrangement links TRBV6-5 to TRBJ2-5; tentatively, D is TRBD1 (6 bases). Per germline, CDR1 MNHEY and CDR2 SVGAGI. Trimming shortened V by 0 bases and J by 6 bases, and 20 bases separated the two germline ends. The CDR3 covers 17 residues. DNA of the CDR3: TGTGCCAGCAGTTACTCGACAGGACCACCTCTCCTCCAGACCCAGTACTTC. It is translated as CASSYSTGPPLLQTQYF.

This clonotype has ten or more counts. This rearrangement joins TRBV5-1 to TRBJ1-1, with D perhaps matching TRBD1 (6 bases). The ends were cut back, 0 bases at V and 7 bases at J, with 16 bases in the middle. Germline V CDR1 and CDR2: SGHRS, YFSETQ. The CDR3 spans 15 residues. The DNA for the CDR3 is TGCGCCAGCAGCTTGGAAGGACAGTCAATCTTTGAAGCTTTCTTT. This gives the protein CASSLEGQSIFEAFF.

CDR3 amino acids: CASSETWDRGQETQYF. Written as DNA, the CDR3 is TGTGCCAGCAGTGAAACCTGGGACAGGGGGCAAGAGACCCAGTACTTC. The J gene is TRBJ2-5, the V gene TRBV6-1; 11 bases line up with TRBD1. The CDR3 spans 16 residues. CDR1 MNHNS and CDR2 SASEGT come from the germline V gene. Trimming took 2 bases from V and 2 from J; bases not matched to a gene: 4.

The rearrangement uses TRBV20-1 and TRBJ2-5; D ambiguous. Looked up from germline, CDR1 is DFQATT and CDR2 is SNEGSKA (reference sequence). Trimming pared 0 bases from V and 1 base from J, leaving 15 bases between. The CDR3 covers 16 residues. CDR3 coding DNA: TGCAGTGCTAGAGATCCTTGGACCACTCCCCAAGAGACCCAGTACTTC. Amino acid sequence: CSARDPWTTPQETQYF.

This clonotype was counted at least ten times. CDR3: CASAGSGKETQYF. In DNA form, the CDR3 reads TGTGCCAGCGCAGGTAGTGGGAAAGAGACCCAGTACTTC. The chain employs TRBV12-3 or TRBV12-4 and TRBJ2-5, with no clear D. CDR3 size: 13 residues. Trimming shortened V by 8 bases and J by 3 bases, and 13 bases separated the two germline ends.

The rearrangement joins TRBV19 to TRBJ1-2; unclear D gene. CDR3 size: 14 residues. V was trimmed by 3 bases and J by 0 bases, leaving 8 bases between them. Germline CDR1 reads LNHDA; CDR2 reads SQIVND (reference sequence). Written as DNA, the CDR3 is TGTGCCAGTAGTATCTCCACACCTAACTATGGCTACACCTTC. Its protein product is CASSISTPNYGYTF.

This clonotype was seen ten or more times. The CDR3 coding sequence is TGTGCCAGCAGAACAGGGGAGGCCTACTATGGCTACACCTTC. Translated, it gives CASRTGEAYYGYTF. The chain is built from TRBV7-9 and TRBJ1-2; 7 nucleotides match TRBD1. This CDR3 spans 14 amino acids. V shed 6 bases, J shed 3 bases, and the junction held 7 bases outside the gene matches. CDR1 SEHNR and CDR2 FQNEAQ come from the germline V gene (reference sequence).

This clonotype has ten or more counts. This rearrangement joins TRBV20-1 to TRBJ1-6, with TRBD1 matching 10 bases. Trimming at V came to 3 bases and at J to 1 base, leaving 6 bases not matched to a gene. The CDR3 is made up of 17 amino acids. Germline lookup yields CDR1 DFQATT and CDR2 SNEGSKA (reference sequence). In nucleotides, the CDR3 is TGCAGTGCTAGGGAAGGGACAGGGGTGTCCTATAATTCACCCCTCCACTTT. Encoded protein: CSAREGTGVSYNSPLHF.

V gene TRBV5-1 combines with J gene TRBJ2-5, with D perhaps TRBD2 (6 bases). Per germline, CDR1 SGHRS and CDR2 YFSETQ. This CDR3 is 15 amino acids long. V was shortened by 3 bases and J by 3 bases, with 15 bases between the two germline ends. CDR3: CASSSSGTSKETQYF. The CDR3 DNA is TGCGCCAGCAGCTCATCCGGGACTTCTAAAGAGACCCAGTACTTC.

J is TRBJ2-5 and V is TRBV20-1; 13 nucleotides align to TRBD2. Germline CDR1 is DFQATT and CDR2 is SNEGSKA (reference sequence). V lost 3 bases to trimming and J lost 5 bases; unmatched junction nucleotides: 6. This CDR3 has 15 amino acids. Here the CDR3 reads CSASLTSGRPETQYF. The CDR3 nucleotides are TGCAGTGCTAGCCTGACTAGCGGGAGGCCCGAGACCCAGTACTTC.

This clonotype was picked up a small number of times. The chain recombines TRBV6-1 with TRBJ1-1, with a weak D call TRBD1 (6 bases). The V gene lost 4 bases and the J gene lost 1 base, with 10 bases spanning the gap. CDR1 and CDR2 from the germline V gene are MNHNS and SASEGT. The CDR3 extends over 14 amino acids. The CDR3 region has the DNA TGTGCCAGCAGTGTAGGGGGGGCGAACACTGAAGCTTTCTTT. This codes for CASSVGGANTEAFF.